This T cell receptor beta chain is drawn from a study of blood T cell repertoires in COVID-19. Study information: Italy, Spain and the United States were the sources of the convalescent and acute COVID-19 samples.

Trimming took 4 bases from V and 0 from J, leaving 15 bases between them. CDR1 is MGHRA, CDR2 YSYEKL, per germline. The CDR3 runs 16 residues. Libraries were prepared by immunoSEQ multiplex PCR; TCRdb keeps only in-frame clonotypes and omits some of them. This table has roughly 260,000 clones, roughly 90% appearing once. Enrolment of Seattle patients took place during active infection, and they were followed longitudinally. The receptor was derived from a woman aged 25 to 39 with COVID-19, enrolled during active disease. The sample was peripheral blood. V is TRBV4-1 and J is TRBJ2-5; TRBD2 might be the D (6 bases). The CDR3 coding sequence is TGCGCCAGCAGCCCCCCAAGGACGGGGGACCAAGAGACCCAGTACTTC. Protein sequence: CASSPPRTGDQETQYF.